This TCR beta chain comes out of a study of CD8+ T cells in alopecia areata. Treatment meaning: oral pan-JAK inhibitor, 5-10 mg twice daily. RNA was isolated and reverse transcribed to cDNA, the sequencing template. TCRdb's table, derived via immunoSEQ multiplex PCR, lists solely in-frame clones and lacks some. The data contain 150,000 to 200,000 clones, 60% of them singletons. Germline V gene sequence: CDR1 SGHNT, CDR2 YYREEE (reference sequence). V lost 0 bases to trimming and J lost 6 bases, with 9 bases between them. This CDR3 comprises 14 residues. This clonotype was obtained from a human donor with alopecia areata. Sequences were derived from CD4+ T cells sorted from blood, sampled at week 24, from a patient treated with tofacitinib. The V call is TRBV5-4, the J call TRBJ2-2; D is perhaps TRBD1 (6 bases). The CDR3 region is CASSLVKGAGELFF. CDR3 nucleotide sequence: TGTGCCAGCAGCTTGGTAAAGGGGGCCGGGGAGCTGTTTTTT.